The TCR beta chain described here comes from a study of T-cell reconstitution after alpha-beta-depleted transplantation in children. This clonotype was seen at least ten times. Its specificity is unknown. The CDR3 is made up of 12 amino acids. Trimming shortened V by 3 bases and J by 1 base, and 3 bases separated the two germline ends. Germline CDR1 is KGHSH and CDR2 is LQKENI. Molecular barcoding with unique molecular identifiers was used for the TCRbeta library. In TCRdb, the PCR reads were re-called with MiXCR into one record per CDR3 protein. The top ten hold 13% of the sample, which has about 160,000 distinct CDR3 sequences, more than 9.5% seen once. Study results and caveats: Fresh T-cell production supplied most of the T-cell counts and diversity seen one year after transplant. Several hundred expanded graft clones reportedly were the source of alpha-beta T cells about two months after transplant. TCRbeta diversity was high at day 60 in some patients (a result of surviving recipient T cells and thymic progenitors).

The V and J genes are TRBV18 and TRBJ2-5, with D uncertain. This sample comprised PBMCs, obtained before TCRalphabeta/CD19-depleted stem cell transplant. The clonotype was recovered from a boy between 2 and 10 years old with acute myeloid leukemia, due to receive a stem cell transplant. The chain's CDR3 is CASSPIQETQYF. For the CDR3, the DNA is TGTGCCAGCTCACCCATCCAAGAGACCCAGTACTTC.